The source of this T cell receptor (beta chain) is a study of a mutant IDH1 vaccine in newly diagnosed glioma (dated by TCRdb to the early 2020s). About the study as a whole: The approximately 32 treated patients were roughly 62% male and roughly 38% female, with a mean age of approximately 40 years. Before enrollment, patients had received standard therapy of radiotherapy alone, temozolomide alone, or radiochemotherapy with temozolomide; most received the combination. Peripheral blood was drawn at six visits: V03 (baseline), V05, V07, V10, V12 and V13. Longitudinal TCRB deep sequencing was performed for roughly 24 treated patients wherever samples were available for exploratory analyses.

V lost 2 bases and J lost 10 bases; the stretch between them is 16 bases long. Looking up the germline V gene yields CDR1 SGHRS and CDR2 YFSETQ. The CDR3 has 14 amino acids, counting the end cysteine and phenylalanine. Kept here is only the CDR3 DNA, which spans 42 bases and is read in frame from base 1. General conclusions and limits of the study: Vaccine-induced immune responses across multiple MHC alleles were detected in 93.3% of patients. No apparent relationship was observed between pseudoprogression and alterations in the top peripheral T cell clonotypes detected by TCRB sequencing. According to the authors, sample limitations meant that analyses of patient blood samples could not be reproduced. PBMC samples for TCRB deep sequencing were selected based on availability.

In light of the paper, this sample's time point label describes: baseline, week 1 (first vaccination visit). Taken with the paper, the label for treatment or condition translates to: pre-vaccination baseline after standard-of-care therapy. Newly diagnosed WHO grade 3 or 4 IDH1-mutant astrocytomas showing loss of nuclear ATRX were present in the donors. The samples were drawn from NOA16, a multicentre, single-arm, open-label phase I trial in Germany that tested a mutant IDH1 peptide vaccine in humans for the first time. Blood drawn at visit V03 was used as the baseline sample for immunogenicity testing. Genomic DNA for TCRB sequencing was extracted from EDTA blood using the DNeasy Blood and Tissue Kit. Library preparation was by the immunoSEQ multiplex PCR assay. Following the manufacturer's protocol, the hsTCRB Kit was used to amplify rearranged TCR beta chain sequences. Sequencing of TCRB libraries was carried out on an Illumina MiSeq. Per the original workflow: Demultiplexing, trimming and gene mapping were performed with the kit vendor's proprietary platform. This is the immuneACCESS table as TCRdb keeps it, with only in-frame sequences that have V and J called. A part of the clones is gone; compared with another copy, unresolved V genes explain less than half, and the rest is unexplained. The V and J calls and clone size are taken from that table; D and trimming were inferred from the DNA. This sample is represented by about 51,000 clones; 70% to 80% of them were singletons. The ten most abundant clones make up less than 2% of the sample.

This clone came up a few times. The antigen it recognizes is unknown. No base qualities exist here, and no much larger clone lies one base off it. The rearranged chain carries TRBV5-1 and TRBJ2-1; confidence is insufficient to name the D gene. The sequenced sample was PBMCs, obtained from a glioma patient treated with radiotherapy, temozolomide or both. This clonotype was obtained from a woman aged 35 to 49 with glioma. The nucleotide sequence reads as follows: TGCGCCAGCAGCTTCGGAATGCTGGGTAGGGAGCAGTTCTTC. Its protein is CASSFGMLGREQFF.